This TCR beta chain came from a study of T-cell memory formation after mild COVID-19. Overall study results and limits: Mostly located in CM and EM were contracting CD4+ clones, with contracting CD8+ clones located in EMRA. Clones shrinking from day 15 to 85 showed even CD4/CD8 mixes; later expanders tilted CD4+. In pre-infection memory, a portion of responding clones appeared, which suggested that cross-reactive memory joined.

Per germline, CDR1 LGHDT and CDR2 YNNKEL (reference sequence). V was pared by 1 base and J by 6 bases, with 5 bases of the junction left unmatched. The CDR3 consists of 16 residues. Comments on this clonotype: Its antigen is undetermined.

TCRdb ran MiXCR on the 5' RACE reads and lists one entry per CDR3 protein. In the table there are 560,000 or so distinct CDR3 sequences, 15% to 20% of which are singletons. The rearrangement links TRBV3-1 to TRBJ2-7; 14 nucleotides line up with TRBD2. The specimen was PBMCs or a T cell subset sorted from them (not recorded which). The receptor was derived from an adult woman who had mild COVID-19 (a few samples of this study predate the infection). Cell type and time point are not known. The CDR3 reads CASSQGTSGRLSEQYF. CDR3 bases: TGTGCCAGCAGCCAAGGGACTAGCGGGAGGTTGAGCGAGCAGTACTTC.